Here is one T cell receptor beta chain with its context. Its antigen is as yet unknown. Clones were read by immunoSEQ multiplex PCR, and TCRdb kept only the in-frame ones, dropping some. In the table there are fewer than 150,000 clones, 85% to 95% of which are singletons. This record comes from a study of CD4+ T cells in melanoma. General study findings and limits: CD8+ T cell, macrophage and B cell function reportedly correlated with neoantigen-specific CD4+ T cells. Neoantigen-specific CD4+ T cells in melanoma reportedly had diverse differentiation states.

This CDR3 is built from 15 residues. Germline V gives CDR1 SNHLY, CDR2 FYNNEI. J lost 7 bases, V lost 4 bases, and 9 bases had no gene match. This chain connects TRBV2 to TRBJ1-2; 10 nucleotides line up with TRBD1. The clonotype comes from a human donor with melanoma. The CDR3 loop is CASSGGQGGAGGYTF. CDR3 coding DNA: TGTGCCAGCAGTGGAGGACAGGGGGGAGCGGGTGGCTACACCTTC.